This T cell receptor beta chain derives from a study of cytomegalovirus exposure and HLA in healthy donors. Study findings and constraints: Later analysis associated a missense DCLRE1C variant with TCR beta V- and J-gene trimming.

The CDR3 is made up of 13 amino acids. Germline V gives CDR1 SGHVS, CDR2 FQNEAQ. V was pared by 2 bases and J by 7 bases, with 5 bases of the junction left unmatched. Primers: 60 Vbeta forward and 13 Jbeta reverse. TCRdb keeps only in-frame clones here, not all; method: immunoSEQ multiplex PCR. The sample lists roughly 120,000 clones, about 77% occurring once. This clone was found a few times. Its cognate antigen is unknown. Source material: PBMCs. This clonotype was obtained from a woman aged 25 to 39 in good health and CMV-seropositive. The chain employs TRBV7-8 and TRBJ2-7; 7 bases are shared with TRBD1. CDR3: CASSLLWTGEQYF. The CDR3 coding sequence is TGTGCCAGCAGCTTACTCTGGACAGGAGAGCAGTACTTC.